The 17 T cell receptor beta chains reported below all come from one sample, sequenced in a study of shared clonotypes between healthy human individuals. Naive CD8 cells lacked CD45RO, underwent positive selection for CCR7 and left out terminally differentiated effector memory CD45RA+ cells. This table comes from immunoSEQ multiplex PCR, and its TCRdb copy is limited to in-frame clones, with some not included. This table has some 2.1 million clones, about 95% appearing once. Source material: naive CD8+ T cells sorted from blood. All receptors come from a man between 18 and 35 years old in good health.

CDR3 protein: CASSQDWTPKTEAFF. The CDR3 DNA reads as TGCGCCAGCAGCCAAGATTGGACCCCGAAGACTGAAGCTTTCTTT. This sequence joins TRBV4-1 and TRBJ1-1; D gene ambiguous. Trimming left V 0 bases short and J 5 bases short, with 13 bases between. The CDR3 runs to 15 residues. Per germline, CDR1 MGHRA and CDR2 YSYEKL.

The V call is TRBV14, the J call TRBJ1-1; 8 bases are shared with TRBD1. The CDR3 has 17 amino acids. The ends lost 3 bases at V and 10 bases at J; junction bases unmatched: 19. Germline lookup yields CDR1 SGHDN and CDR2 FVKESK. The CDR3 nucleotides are TGTGCCAGCAGCCAGGGACAGGTGATGGGTCCCGGTAATGTAGCTTTCTTT. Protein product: CASSQGQVMGPGNVAFF.

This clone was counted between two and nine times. This chain's CDR3 is CASRALREQFF. The CDR3 DNA reads as TGTGCCAGCAGGGCCTTGCGGGAGCAGTTCTTC. This sequence joins TRBV25-1 and TRBJ2-1, with D unresolved. Germline CDR1 reads MGHDK; CDR2 reads SYGVNS. This CDR3 comprises 11 residues. V was trimmed by 6 bases and J by 10 bases, leaving 10 bases between them. The variable domain in full, completed from reference TRBV25-1 and TRBJ2-1, reads EADIYQTPRYLVIGTGKKITLECSQTMGHDKMYWYQQDPGMELHLIHYSYGVNSTEKGDLSSESTVSRIRTEHFPLTLESARPSHTSQYLCASRALREQFFGPGTRLTVL.

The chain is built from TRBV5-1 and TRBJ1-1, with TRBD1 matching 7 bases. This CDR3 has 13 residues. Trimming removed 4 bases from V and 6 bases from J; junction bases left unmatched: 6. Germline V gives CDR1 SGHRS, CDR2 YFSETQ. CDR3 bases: TGCGCCAGCAGCGCCCCCGGGACAGCTGAAGCTTTCTTT. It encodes CASSAPGTAEAFF.

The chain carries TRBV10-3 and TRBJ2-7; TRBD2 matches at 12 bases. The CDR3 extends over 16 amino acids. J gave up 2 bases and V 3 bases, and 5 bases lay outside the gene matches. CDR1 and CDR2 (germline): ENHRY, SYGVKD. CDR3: CAISDQTSGSTYEQYF. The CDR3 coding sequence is TGTGCCATCAGTGATCAGACTAGCGGGAGCACCTACGAGCAGTACTTC.

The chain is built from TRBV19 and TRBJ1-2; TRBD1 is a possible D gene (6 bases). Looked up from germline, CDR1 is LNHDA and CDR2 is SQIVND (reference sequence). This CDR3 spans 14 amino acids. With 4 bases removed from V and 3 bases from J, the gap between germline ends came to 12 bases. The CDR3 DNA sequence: TGTGCCAGTAGTAAGCCCCCAGGGGACTATGGCTACACCTTC. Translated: CASSKPPGDYGYTF.

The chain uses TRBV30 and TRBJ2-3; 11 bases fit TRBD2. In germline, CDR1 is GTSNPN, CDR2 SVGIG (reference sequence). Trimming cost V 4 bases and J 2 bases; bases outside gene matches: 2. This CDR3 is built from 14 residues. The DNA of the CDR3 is TGTGCCTGGACTAGCGGGGGGATCACAGATACGCAGTATTTT. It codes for CAWTSGGITDTQYF.

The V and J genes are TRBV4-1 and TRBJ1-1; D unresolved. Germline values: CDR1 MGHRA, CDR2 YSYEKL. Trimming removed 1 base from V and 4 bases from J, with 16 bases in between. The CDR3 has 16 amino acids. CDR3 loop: CASSQGGIPAGTEAFF. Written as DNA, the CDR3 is TGCGCCAGCAGCCAAGGGGGAATCCCGGCTGGCACTGAAGCTTTCTTT.

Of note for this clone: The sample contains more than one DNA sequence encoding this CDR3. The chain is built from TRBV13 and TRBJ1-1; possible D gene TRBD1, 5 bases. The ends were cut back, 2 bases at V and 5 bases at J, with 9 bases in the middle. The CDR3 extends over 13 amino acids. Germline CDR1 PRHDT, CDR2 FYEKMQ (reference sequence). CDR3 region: CASSLWGGTEAFF. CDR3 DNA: TGTGCCAGCAGCTTATGGGGCGGAACTGAAGCTTTCTTT.

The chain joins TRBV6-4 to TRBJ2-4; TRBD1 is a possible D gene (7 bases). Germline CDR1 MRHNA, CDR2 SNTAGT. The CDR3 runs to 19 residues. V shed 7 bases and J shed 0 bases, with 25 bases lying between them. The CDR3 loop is CASMKEGRGDFQAKNIQYF. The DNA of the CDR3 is TGTGCCAGCATGAAGGAAGGCAGGGGGGACTTCCAAGCCAAAAACATTCAGTACTTC.

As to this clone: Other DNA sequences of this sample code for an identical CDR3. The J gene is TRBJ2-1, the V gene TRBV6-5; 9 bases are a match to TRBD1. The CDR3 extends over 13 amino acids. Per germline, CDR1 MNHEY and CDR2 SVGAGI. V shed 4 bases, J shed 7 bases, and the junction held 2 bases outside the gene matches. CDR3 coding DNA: TGTGCCAGCAGTTTAGACAGGGGGAATGAGCAGTTCTTC. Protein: CASSLDRGNEQFF.

CDR3 sequence (DNA): TGTGCCAGTAGTATGACTAGCGGTCTGGAAGAGACCCAGTACTTC. Protein product: CASSMTSGLEETQYF. The chain joins TRBV19 to TRBJ2-5, with 9 bases that match TRBD2. The CDR3 spans 15 residues. V lost 3 bases, J lost 3 bases, and 5 bases stayed unmatched. The germline gives CDR1 LNHDA, CDR2 SQIVND (reference sequence).

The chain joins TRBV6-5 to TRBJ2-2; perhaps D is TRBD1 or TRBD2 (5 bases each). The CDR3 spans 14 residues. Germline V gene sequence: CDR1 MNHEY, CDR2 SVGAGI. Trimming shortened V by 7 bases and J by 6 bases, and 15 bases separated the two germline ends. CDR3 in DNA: TGTGCCAGCACCTACTTGGGGGAAGCCGGGGAGCTGTTTTTT. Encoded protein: CASTYLGEAGELFF.

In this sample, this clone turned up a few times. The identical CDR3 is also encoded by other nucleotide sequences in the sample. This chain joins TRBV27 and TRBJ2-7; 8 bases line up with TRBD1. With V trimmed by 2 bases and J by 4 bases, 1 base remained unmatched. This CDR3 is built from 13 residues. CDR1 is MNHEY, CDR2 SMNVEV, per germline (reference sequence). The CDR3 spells CASSLQGAYEQYF. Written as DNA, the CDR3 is TGTGCCAGCAGTTTACAGGGGGCATACGAGCAGTACTTC.

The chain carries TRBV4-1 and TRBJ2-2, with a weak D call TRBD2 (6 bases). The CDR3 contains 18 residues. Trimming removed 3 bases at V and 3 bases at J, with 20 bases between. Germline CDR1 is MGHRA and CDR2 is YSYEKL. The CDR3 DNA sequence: TGCGCCAGCAGCCACATAATCTCGGGGCGGGGATACACCGGGGAGCTGTTTTTT. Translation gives CASSHIISGRGYTGELFF.

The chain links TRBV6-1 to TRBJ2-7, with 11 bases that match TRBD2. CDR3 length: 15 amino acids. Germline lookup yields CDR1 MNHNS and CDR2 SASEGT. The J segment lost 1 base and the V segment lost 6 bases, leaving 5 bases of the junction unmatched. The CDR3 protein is CASRDIAGGSYEQYF. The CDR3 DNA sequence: TGTGCCAGCAGAGACATAGCGGGAGGGTCCTACGAGCAGTACTTC.

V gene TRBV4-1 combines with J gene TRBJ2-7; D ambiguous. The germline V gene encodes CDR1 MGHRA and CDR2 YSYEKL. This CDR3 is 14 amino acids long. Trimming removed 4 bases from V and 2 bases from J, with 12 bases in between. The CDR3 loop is CASSPKASAYEQYF. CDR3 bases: TGCGCCAGCAGCCCGAAGGCCAGCGCCTACGAGCAGTACTTC.